The 29 T cell receptor beta chains listed next were all sequenced from one sample in a study of OX40 agonist ivuxolimab in advanced cancers. The repertoire was sequenced with immunoSEQ multiplex PCR; TCRdb's copy has only in-frame clones and lacks some. This sample yields some 130,000 clones, of which approximately 90% are seen a single time; around 0.99% belongs to the top ten. This material consisted of CD4+ or CD8+ T cells sorted from blood, taken in a trial of the OX40 agonist ivuxolimab. The receptors come from an adult with an advanced solid tumor such as melanoma, head and neck, liver or kidney cancer.

A single count supports this clone. The chain employs TRBV7-2 and TRBJ2-7; D uncertain. Germline V CDR1 and CDR2: SGHTA, FQGNSA. Trimming stripped 1 base from V and 0 bases from J, with 7 bases between. CDR3 length equals 14 residues. CDR3 loop: CASSLGTSSYEQYF. CDR3 DNA sequence: TGTGCCAGCAGCTTAGGAACGAGCTCCTACGAGCAGTACTTC.

This clone was seen a few times. This chain joins TRBV7-3 and TRBJ2-2, with D possibly matching TRBD1 (5 bases). CDR3 length: 16 residues. Trimming took off 4 bases at V and 1 base at J, with 13 bases between the two ends. Germline V gene sequence: CDR1 SGHTA, CDR2 FQGTGA. The CDR3 DNA reads as TGTGCCAGCAGCTCATTTCCTGGACAGAACACCGGGGAGCTGTTTTTT. This codes for CASSSFPGQNTGELFF.

In this sample, this clone turned up once. The chain couples TRBV27 to TRBJ1-1, with a weak D call TRBD1 (6 bases). The germline V and J ends were trimmed by 8 bases and 6 bases, with 13 bases remaining between them. This CDR3 contains 12 residues. CDR1 MNHEY and CDR2 SMNVEV come from the germline V gene (reference sequence). The CDR3 is CASRGGRAEAFF. CDR3 bases: TGTGCCAGCCGAGGGGGGAGGGCTGAAGCTTTCTTT.

The chain combines TRBV5-4 with TRBJ2-5; D remains unclear. V was trimmed by 0 bases and J by 2 bases, leaving 5 bases between them. The CDR3 sequence is 13 residues long. In germline, CDR1 is SGHNT, CDR2 YYREEE (reference sequence). CDR3 coding DNA: TGTGCCAGCAGCTTGGGGCAGCAAGAGACCCAGTACTTC. Translating gives CASSLGQQETQYF.

V is TRBV27 and J is TRBJ1-2; 8 bases line up with TRBD1. The CDR3 loop spans 13 amino acids. CDR1 is MNHEY, CDR2 SMNVEV, per germline (reference sequence). J lost 8 bases, V lost 6 bases, and 8 bases had no gene match. The CDR3 DNA reads as TGTGCCAGCAGCGCAGGGGGCGGGTTGGGCTACACCTTC. Its protein product is CASSAGGGLGYTF.

CDR3 amino acids: CASMGRSDSYNEQFF. In nucleotides, the CDR3 is TGTGCCAGTATGGGGAGATCGGACTCCTACAATGAGCAGTTCTTC. This sequence joins TRBV19 and TRBJ2-1; possibly TRBD2 for D (5 bases). Germline CDR1 and CDR2: LNHDA and SQIVND (reference sequence). Trimming left V 7 bases short and J 0 bases short, with 13 bases between. This CDR3 comprises 15 residues. The full variable domain, rest sourced from reference TRBV19 and TRBJ2-1, is DGGITQSPKYLFRKEGQNVTLSCEQNLNHDAMYWYRQDPGQGLRLIYYSQIVNDFQKGDIAEGYSVSREKKESFPLTVTSAQKNPTAFYLCASMGRSDSYNEQFFGPGTRLTVL.

This clone was observed once. V gene TRBV18 combines with J gene TRBJ2-2; D is perhaps TRBD1 (5 bases). Germline V gene data show CDR1 as KGHSH and CDR2 as LQKENI. The CDR3 is 19 residues long. Deletions cut 2 bases from V and 1 base from J, with 20 bases between. CDR3 region: CASSPIRSYLGENTGELFF. The DNA of the CDR3 is TGTGCCAGCTCACCAATTCGAAGCTATTTAGGGGAGAACACCGGGGAGCTGTTTTTT.

The CDR3 region has the DNA TGTGCCAGCACCTTGCGGGGCTCTGAAAAACTGTTTTTT. Its translation is CASTLRGSEKLFF. The chain has TRBV7-2 and TRBJ1-4, with TRBD1 as a possible D gene (5 bases). Germline V gene data show CDR1 as SGHTA and CDR2 as FQGNSA. This CDR3 is 13 amino acids long. The V gene lost 7 bases and the J gene lost 7 bases, with 13 bases spanning the gap.

The chain combines TRBV4-1 with TRBJ2-5; 9 bases map to TRBD2. The DNA end favors TRBJ2-7, so the J call may be wrong. The CDR3 is 17 amino acids. Germline V gives CDR1 MGHRA, CDR2 YSYEKL. The CDR3 DNA reads as TGCGCCAGCAGCCAAGTCCGGGGGCTAGCGGGATCTGCCGAGCAGTACTTC. It translates to CASSQVRGLAGSAEQYF.

This chain joins TRBV5-4 and TRBJ2-1; 8 bases are a match to TRBD2. This CDR3 is built from 15 residues. Trimming cost V 4 bases and J 4 bases; bases outside gene matches: 7. Germline V gene lookup returns CDR1 SGHNT and CDR2 YYREEE (reference sequence). CDR3 sequence (DNA): TGTGCCAGCAGCCCCACTAGCGGAGCTTACAATGAGCAGTTCTTC. Translation gives CASSPTSGAYNEQFF.

The J gene is TRBJ2-1, the V gene TRBV7-3; 8 nucleotides agree with TRBD1. This CDR3 has 15 amino acids. Germline V gives CDR1 SGHTA, CDR2 FQGTGA. J gave up 10 bases and V 0 bases, and 8 bases lay outside the gene matches. The CDR3 DNA is TGTGCCAGCAGCTTAACTGGACAGGGCCTAAGGGAGCAGTTCTTC. This encodes CASSLTGQGLREQFF. Full variable domain (rest looked up from reference TRBV7-3 and TRBJ2-1): GAGVSQTPSNKVTEKGKYVELRCDPISGHTALYWYRQSLGQGPEFLIYFQGTGAADDSGLPNDRFFAVRPEGSVSTLKIQRTERGDSAVYLCASSLTGQGLREQFFGPGTRLTVL.

The chain links TRBV7-2 to TRBJ2-3; D gene ambiguous. The CDR3 totals 15 residues. CDR1 is SGHTA and CDR2 is FQGNSA in the germline V gene. The ends were cut back, 1 base at V and 4 bases at J, with 12 bases in the middle. CDR3 DNA sequence: TGTGCCAGCAGCTTAGGAGCCTCCCGATCAGATACGCAGTATTTT. Translating it yields CASSLGASRSDTQYF.

The chain recombines TRBV6-6 with TRBJ1-1; 8 bases align to TRBD1. The CDR3 has 15 residues. CDR1 and CDR2 (germline): MNHNY, SVGAGI (reference sequence). After removal of 4 bases from V and 5 bases from J, the junction contained 9 bases not matched to a gene. The CDR3 region has the DNA TGTGCCAGCAGTTTACTCAGGGGGCAAAGTACTGAAGCTTTCTTT. Its protein product is CASSLLRGQSTEAFF.

The chain recombines TRBV19 with TRBJ1-5, with D possibly matching TRBD1 (5 bases). The CDR3 loop spans 15 amino acids. The germline gives CDR1 LNHDA, CDR2 SQIVND (reference sequence). Trimming left V 5 bases short and J 0 bases short, with 11 bases between. CDR3 coding DNA: TGTGCCAGTAGTTCTAGGGACGGTAGCAATCAGCCCCAGCATTTT. Its translation: CASSSRDGSNQPQHF.

The V call is TRBV18, the J call TRBJ2-7; D uncertain. The V end was cut by 2 bases, the J end by 0 bases, with 8 bases between. This CDR3 has 14 residues. The V gene's germline CDR1 is KGHSH and CDR2 LQKENI. This CDR3 reads CASSPGRTSYEQYF. For the CDR3, the DNA is TGTGCCAGCTCACCAGGACGGACCTCCTACGAGCAGTACTTC.

V gene TRBV5-1 combines with J gene TRBJ2-5; tentatively, D is TRBD1 or TRBD2 (5 bases each). The germline V gene encodes CDR1 SGHRS and CDR2 YFSETQ. The CDR3 is made up of 14 amino acids. Deletions cut 0 bases from V and 3 bases from J, with 9 bases between. This CDR3 is CASSLGGTKETQYF. CDR3 nucleotide sequence: TGCGCCAGCAGCTTGGGAGGGACCAAAGAGACCCAGTACTTC.

J is TRBJ1-5 and V is TRBV19; tentatively, D is TRBD1 (6 bases). Trimming shortened V by 1 base and J by 3 bases, and 16 bases separated the two germline ends. Germline CDR1 LNHDA, CDR2 SQIVND (reference sequence). The CDR3 loop spans 17 amino acids. CDR3 sequence reads: CASSIVRGYPFNQPQHF. The CDR3 DNA is TGTGCCAGTAGTATAGTTAGGGGGTACCCTTTCAATCAGCCCCAGCATTTT.

The rearrangement uses TRBV7-3 and TRBJ2-1, with D tentatively TRBD1 (7 bases). The CDR3 is made up of 14 amino acids. Trimming shortened V by 3 bases and J by 10 bases, and 16 bases separated the two germline ends. Germline CDR1 and CDR2: SGHTA and FQGTGA. As DNA, the CDR3 is TGTGCCAGCAGCTTTGGGACAGCGGGCGGGGAGCAGTTCTTC. Its protein product is CASSFGTAGGEQFF.

The rearrangement joins TRBV5-1 to TRBJ2-1; TRBD1 is a possible D gene (5 bases). V gave up 1 base and J gave up 9 bases, with 14 bases separating them. The CDR3 has 14 amino acids. Germline loops: CDR1 SGHRS, CDR2 YFSETQ. The CDR3: CASSLRLDQGEQFF. The CDR3 DNA is TGCGCCAGCAGCTTGAGGCTTGATCAGGGTGAGCAGTTCTTC.

The rearrangement links TRBV19 to TRBJ2-7; D tentatively reads TRBD1 or TRBD2 (5 bases each). The CDR3 consists of 15 residues. Deletions cut 2 bases from V and 3 bases from J, with 14 bases between. From germline, CDR1 is LNHDA and CDR2 SQIVND (reference sequence). The CDR3 coding sequence is TGTGCCAGTAGTATAACAAGGGGACCGAACTACGAGCAGTACTTC. Its translation is CASSITRGPNYEQYF.

About this clone itself: As the CDR3 is not closed by the conserved phenylalanine or tryptophan, this likely results from a read error. The rearrangement uses TRBV28 and TRBJ1-2; D is ambiguous. The V end lost 2 bases, the J end lost 5 bases, and 6 bases lay between the germline ends. The CDR3 consists of 12 residues. Germline V gene sequence: CDR1 MDHEN, CDR2 SYDVKM. In DNA form, the CDR3 reads TGTGCCAGCAGTTTACAGAGATATGGCTACACCCTC. Translation gives CASSLQRYGYTL.

There are a few counts of this clone. The J gene is TRBJ2-7, the V gene TRBV18; a possible D gene is TRBD2 (5 bases). The CDR3 loop spans 13 amino acids. In germline, CDR1 is KGHSH, CDR2 LQKENI. The ends were cut back, 6 bases at V and 2 bases at J, with 11 bases in the middle. This CDR3 reads CASSPTIAYEQYF. The CDR3 DNA follows: TGTGCCAGCTCGCCGACTATAGCCTACGAGCAGTACTTC.

The rearrangement joins TRBV7-3 to TRBJ2-7; perhaps TRBD2 as D (6 bases). Trimming removed 4 bases at V and 0 bases at J, with 13 bases between. The CDR3 loop spans 15 amino acids. From germline, CDR1 is SGHTA and CDR2 FQGTGA. CDR3 in DNA: TGTGCCAGCAGCTCCCCCGGGACTCCCTCCTACGAGCAGTACTTC. Translated, it gives CASSSPGTPSYEQYF.

The chain couples TRBV6-5 to TRBJ2-7; the D gene could be TRBD1 or TRBD2 (7 bases each). CDR3 length: 15 amino acids. Germline lookup yields CDR1 MNHEY and CDR2 SVGAGI. V lost 5 bases and J 4 bases, leaving 18 bases between the germline ends. The CDR3 sequence is CASSPFRGGRYEQYF. CDR3 in DNA: TGTGCCAGCAGTCCATTCAGGGGGGGCCGATACGAGCAGTACTTC.

The V gene is TRBV2, the J gene TRBJ1-4, with TRBD1 matching over 7 bases. The CDR3 has 12 residues. Germline CDR1 and CDR2: SNHLY and FYNNEI. Unmatched junction bases numbered 5, after V lost 11 bases and J lost 5 bases. The chain's CDR3 is CAGGQRNEKLFF. The CDR3 DNA reads as TGTGCCGGGGGACAGAGGAATGAAAAACTGTTTTTT.

V usage is TRBV21-1 and J usage is TRBJ1-5; the tabulated D call, TRBD1, remains unverified against the DNA. TRBV21-1 is termed a pseudogene. The CDR3 is made up of 14 amino acids. The CDR3 nucleotides are TGTGCCAGCAGCAAAGAGGCAGGGCAGCAGCCCCAGCATTTT. Translated: CASSKEAGQQPQHF.

CDR3 in DNA: TGTGCCAGCAGCCCAACGAGCTCCTACAATGAGCAGTTCTTC. This gives the protein CASSPTSSYNEQFF. The chain is built from TRBV9 and TRBJ2-1; no clear D gene. The CDR3 is 14 amino acids. In germline, CDR1 is SGDLS, CDR2 YYNGEE. The V and J ends lost 4 bases and 0 bases respectively, with 8 bases between them.

This sequence joins TRBV15 and TRBJ2-1; D is possibly TRBD1 (5 bases). The CDR3 has 16 amino acids. The V gene lost 3 bases and the J gene lost 0 bases, with 12 bases spanning the gap. CDR1 is LNHNV, CDR2 YYDKDF, per germline (reference sequence). The CDR3 DNA sequence: TGTGCCACCAGCAGGGAGACAGAGCCCTCCTACAATGAGCAGTTCTTC. Residues: CATSRETEPSYNEQFF.

The V gene is TRBV5-1, the J gene TRBJ2-1; 12 bases agree with TRBD2. This CDR3 is built from 16 residues. Per germline, CDR1 SGHRS and CDR2 YFSETQ. Trimming at V came to 3 bases and at J to 6 bases, leaving 7 bases not matched to a gene. The CDR3 spells CASSWGTSGRANEQFF. The CDR3 bases are TGCGCCAGCAGCTGGGGGACTAGCGGGCGAGCCAATGAGCAGTTCTTC. Full variable domain (outside the CDR3, taken from reference TRBV5-1 and TRBJ2-1): KAGVTQTPRYLIKTRGQQVTLSCSPISGHRSVSWYQQTPGQGLQFLFEYFSETQRNKGNFPGRFSGRQFSNSRSEMNVSTLELGDSALYLCASSWGTSGRANEQFFGPGTRLTVL.